This passage covers 24 T cell receptor beta chains from one sample sequenced in a study of human T cells and chemical hapten exposure. TCRdb reanalysed the RACE reads using MiXCR and keeps one entry per CDR3 protein. Among 350,000 to 450,000 distinct CDR3 sequences listed, more than 4.5% were seen once. Indicated time point: pre-sensitization, week 0. Indicated treatment: therapeutic diphenylcyclopropenone sensitization with weekly scalp DPC. Sequenced here: whole blood, sampled in connection with sensitization to the hapten diphenylcyclopropenone (DPC). These receptors all stem from a woman between 45 and 60 years old with alopecia areata. Some clones in this sample may be carry-over from other donors' samples.

This clonotype occurred a few times. The V call is TRBV10-2, the J call TRBJ1-6; 9 bases align to TRBD1. This CDR3 spans 16 amino acids. J gave up 9 bases and V 6 bases, and 12 bases lay outside the gene matches. Germline values: CDR1 WSHSY, CDR2 SAAADI. CDR3 sequence: CASRHYSGTGLSPLHF. CDR3 nucleotides: TGCGCCAGCAGACACTACTCCGGGACAGGGCTTTCACCCCTCCACTTT.

This clonotype was found once. A read error may explain this, as a much larger clone is one base away. The chain employs TRBV5-1 and TRBJ2-5; D is undetermined. V lost 3 bases and J 2 bases, leaving 14 bases between the germline ends. Germline V CDR1 and CDR2: SGHRS, YFSETQ. This CDR3 contains 15 residues. In nucleotides, the CDR3 is TGCGCCAGCAGCTCAGCCGAGACACCTCAAGAGACCCAGTACTTC. It yields the protein CASSSAETPQETQYF.

This clonotype was recorded at least ten times. The chain employs TRBV29-1 and TRBJ1-1, with D tentatively TRBD1 (6 bases). The CDR3 covers 11 residues. Germline V gene sequence: CDR1 SQVTM, CDR2 ANQGSEA. V was cut by 7 bases and J by 6 bases, with 12 bases left in between. The DNA for the CDR3 is TGCAGCGCTGCGACAGGCCCTGAAGCTTTCTTT. It encodes CSAATGPEAFF.

This clonotype was observed at least ten times. V is TRBV30 and J is TRBJ2-1; TRBD2 is a possible D gene (5 bases). The CDR3 is 11 residues long. Between the trimmed V and J ends, which lost 0 bases and 10 bases, there was a span of 7 bases. Germline V gene sequence: CDR1 GTSNPN, CDR2 SVGIG (reference sequence). Here the CDR3 reads CAWSVTGEQFF. The CDR3 nucleotides are TGTGCCTGGAGTGTAACGGGGGAGCAGTTCTTC. Combining the CDR3 with reference TRBV30 and TRBJ2-1 gives the whole variable domain SQTIHQWPATLVQPVGSPLSLECTVEGTSNPNLYWYRQAAGRGLQLLFYSVGIGQISSEVPQNLSASRPQDRQFILSSKKLLLSDSGFYLCAWSVTGEQFFGPGTRLTVL.

This clonotype was detected many times. The chain carries TRBV20-1 and TRBJ2-7; 8 bases match TRBD1. CDR3 length: 12 residues. From germline, CDR1 is DFQATT and CDR2 SNEGSKA (reference sequence). Here the CDR3 reads CSLTGANYEQYF. The CDR3 DNA reads TGCAGCCTGACAGGGGCTAACTACGAGCAGTACTTC.

The table lists this clonotype with many counts. The V gene is TRBV5-5, the J gene TRBJ1-5; TRBD1 matches at 8 bases. The CDR3 totals 16 residues. Germline values: CDR1 SGHKS, CDR2 YYEKEE (reference sequence). V shed 5 bases and J 2 bases; nucleotides not matched to a gene: 9. CDR3 nucleotides: TGTGCCAGCAGAGGCGGAACAGGGGGGGGCAATCAGCCCCAGCATTTT. The encoded protein is CASRGGTGGGNQPQHF. Filled out from reference TRBV5-5 and TRBJ1-5, the complete variable domain reads DAGVTQSPTHLIKTRGQQVTLRCSPISGHKSVSWYQQVLGQGPQFIFQYYEKEERGRGNFPDRFSARQFPNYSSELNVNALLLGDSALYLCASRGGTGGGNQPQHFGDGTRLSIL.

The chain uses TRBV30 and TRBJ2-5; D is unclear. The CDR3 spans 12 residues. Trimming stripped 2 bases from V and 1 base from J, with 5 bases between. Germline assignment: CDR1 GTSNPN and CDR2 SVGIG (reference sequence). The CDR3 region is CAWSKFQETQYF. The CDR3 nucleotides are TGTGCCTGGAGTAAATTCCAAGAGACCCAGTACTTC.

This clonotype was seen at least ten times. This sequence joins TRBV5-1 and TRBJ1-2; D perhaps matches TRBD1 (6 bases). The germline V gene encodes CDR1 SGHRS and CDR2 YFSETQ. This CDR3 has 17 residues. V was shortened by 0 bases and J by 3 bases, with 18 bases between the two germline ends. The DNA of the CDR3 is TGCGCCAGCAGCTTGGCCCTCGGGACAAGAGGGGACTATGGCTACACCTTC. It encodes CASSLALGTRGDYGYTF.

In this sample, this clonotype turned up many times. This chain joins TRBV20-1 and TRBJ2-3; 9 bases are a match to TRBD2. CDR3 length: 15 amino acids. Looked up from germline, CDR1 is DFQATT and CDR2 is SNEGSKA (reference sequence). The ends lost 3 bases at V and 3 bases at J; junction bases unmatched: 7. CDR3 sequence reads: CSARILAGMTDTQYF. As DNA, the CDR3 is TGCAGTGCTAGGATTCTAGCGGGGATGACAGATACGCAGTATTTT.

This clonotype was seen at least ten times. This chain uses TRBV20-1 with TRBJ2-1; possible D gene TRBD1, 6 bases. Germline loops: CDR1 DFQATT, CDR2 SNEGSKA (reference sequence). CDR3 length: 13 residues. V was pared by 2 bases and J by 12 bases, with 17 bases between. In nucleotides, the CDR3 is TGCAGTGCTAGATCGACAGGTTCCGCGCTGCAGTTCTTC. It codes for CSARSTGSALQFF.

This clonotype came up a few times. CDR3 loop: CASSESREQYF. The CDR3 DNA is TGTGCCAGCAGCGAAAGTCGGGAGCAGTACTTC. The chain links TRBV7-2 to TRBJ2-7; no clear D gene. The CDR3 is 11 residues long. In germline, CDR1 is SGHTA, CDR2 FQGNSA. V was cut by 5 bases and J by 7 bases, with 9 bases left in between.

Ten or more counts support this clonotype. The V call is TRBV7-2, the J call TRBJ2-3, with 8 positions matching TRBD2. This CDR3 is 15 amino acids long. Unmatched junction bases numbered 5, after V lost 6 bases and J lost 0 bases. The V gene's germline CDR1 is SGHTA and CDR2 FQGNSA. CDR3 DNA sequence: TGTGCCAGCAGAGTCGGGGGGGGGAGCACAGATACGCAGTATTTT. Protein sequence: CASRVGGGSTDTQYF.

This clonotype was recorded at least ten times. The rearrangement links TRBV27 to TRBJ1-2, with TRBD1 identical over 12 bases. Looked up from germline, CDR1 is MNHEY and CDR2 is SMNVEV (reference sequence). The CDR3 has 17 residues. V was clipped by 11 bases and J by 0 bases; unmatched bases: 13. CDR3 sequence reads: CASSPRDRGPPNYGYTF. The CDR3 nucleotides are TGTGCCTCCAGCCCCCGGGACAGGGGGCCTCCTAACTATGGCTACACCTTC.

This clonotype has a handful of counts. The chain combines TRBV5-1 with TRBJ2-3; TRBD2 agrees at 10 bases. The V segment lost 0 bases and the J segment 4 bases; nucleotides outside the gene matches: 5. Germline lookup yields CDR1 SGHRS and CDR2 YFSETQ. The CDR3 sequence is 16 residues long. Written as DNA, the CDR3 is TGCGCCAGCAGCTTGGCGCTAGCGGGAGTGGCAGATACGCAGTATTTT. This gives the protein CASSLALAGVADTQYF.

The V gene is TRBV6-2 or TRBV6-3, the J gene TRBJ1-1; a possible D gene is TRBD1 (6 bases). V gave up 4 bases and J gave up 4 bases, with 16 bases separating them. Germline V lookup: CDR1 MNHEY, CDR2 SVGEGT. The CDR3 consists of 15 residues. The CDR3 region has the DNA TGTGCCAGCAGTTCGTTACAGGGACTCGGCACTGAAGCTTTCTTT. Amino acids: CASSSLQGLGTEAFF.

The chain has TRBV14 and TRBJ2-1, with no clear D. Trimming removed 4 bases at V and 8 bases at J, with 12 bases between. CDR3 length: 13 residues. Germline V gives CDR1 SGHDN, CDR2 FVKESK. CDR3 loop: CASSPTPMYEQFF. The CDR3 DNA reads as TGTGCCAGCAGCCCGACTCCGATGTATGAGCAGTTCTTC.

This clonotype showed up many times. V and J are TRBV3-1 and TRBJ1-1; D not resolved. V was pared by 2 bases and J by 1 base, with 17 bases between. The germline CDR1 and CDR2 sequences are LGHDT and YNNKEL (reference sequence). The CDR3 covers 17 residues. The CDR3 reads CASSQFPEYRRNTEAFF. The CDR3 nucleotides are TGTGCCAGCAGCCAATTCCCAGAATACCGGAGGAACACTGAAGCTTTCTTT.

This clonotype has at least ten counts. J is TRBJ2-2 and V is TRBV20-1, with D possibly matching TRBD2 (5 bases). This CDR3 contains 14 residues. The germline V gene encodes CDR1 DFQATT and CDR2 SNEGSKA (reference sequence). V was trimmed by 6 bases and J by 0 bases, leaving 11 bases between them. DNA for the CDR3: TGCAGTGCGCCCGGGGTTGCGAACACCGGGGAGCTGTTTTTT. This gives the protein CSAPGVANTGELFF.

CDR3 loop: CASSKQTSPSSEQYF. The CDR3 DNA sequence: TGTGCCAGCAGCAAACAGACTAGTCCCTCATCCGAGCAGTACTTC. The chain is built from TRBV6-1 and TRBJ2-7, with D possibly being TRBD2 (6 bases). CDR3 length equals 15 residues. Looked up from germline, CDR1 is MNHNS and CDR2 is SASEGT. V was clipped by 6 bases and J by 6 bases, with 21 bases between them.

There are a few counts of this clonotype. The chain recombines TRBV27 with TRBJ2-3, with 8 bases identical to TRBD1. This CDR3 contains 16 residues. Germline assignment: CDR1 MNHEY and CDR2 SMNVEV (reference sequence). V dropped 5 bases and J dropped 0; count of bases not matched to a gene: 7. Here the CDR3 reads CASSPGQGLSTDTQYF. The CDR3 region has the DNA TGTGCCAGCAGTCCAGGACAGGGCCTTAGCACAGATACGCAGTATTTT.

This clonotype was recorded many times. This chain uses TRBV20-1 with TRBJ2-7; 10 bases are a match to TRBD2. This CDR3 region has 15 residues. J lost 2 bases, V lost 1 base, and 5 bases had no gene match. Germline CDR1 DFQATT, CDR2 SNEGSKA (reference sequence). The CDR3 bases are TGCAGTGCTAGAGGCCGGACTAGCGGCACCTACGAGCAGTACTTC. Its translation: CSARGRTSGTYEQYF.

This clonotype was seen many times. V gene TRBV10-3 combines with J gene TRBJ2-3; 13 nucleotides match TRBD2. Germline lookup yields CDR1 ENHRY and CDR2 SYGVKD. V trimming: 10 bases; J trimming: 0 bases; junction bases outside the gene matches: 7. This CDR3 spans 16 amino acids. CDR3 protein: CATRGTSGASTDTQYF. The CDR3 DNA reads TGTGCCACCCGTGGGACTAGCGGGGCAAGCACAGATACGCAGTATTTT.

This clonotype has more than one count but fewer than ten. The J gene is TRBJ1-4, the V gene TRBV29-1; 7 bases are shared with TRBD1. Germline values: CDR1 SQVTM, CDR2 ANQGSEA. The CDR3 sequence is 13 residues long. Trimming at V came to 3 bases and at J to 8 bases, leaving 6 bases not matched to a gene. Here the CDR3 DNA reads TGCAGCGTTGAGGGACAGTCAAGGGAAAAACTGTTTTTT. Translating gives CSVEGQSREKLFF.

This clonotype was seen at least ten times. CDR3 sequence: CASTPSGRGVETQYF. The CDR3 DNA reads as TGTGCCAGCACCCCTAGCGGGAGAGGGGTTGAGACCCAGTACTTC. The rearrangement joins TRBV7-9 to TRBJ2-5; 10 positions match TRBD2. The CDR3 is made up of 15 amino acids. Germline V gene lookup returns CDR1 SEHNR and CDR2 FQNEAQ (reference sequence). V shed 7 bases, J shed 5 bases, and the junction held 10 bases outside the gene matches. Complete variable domain (other parts from reference TRBV7-9 and TRBJ2-5): DTGVSQNPRHKITKRGQNVTFRCDPISEHNRLYWYRQTLGQGPEFLTYFQNEAQLEKSRLLSDRFSAERPKGSFSTLEIQRTEQGDSAMYLCASTPSGRGVETQYFGPGTRLLVL.